This TCR beta chain was captured by sequencing in a study of blood T cell repertoires in COVID-19. TCRdb keeps only in-frame clones here, not all; method: immunoSEQ multiplex PCR. The sample has more than 200,000 clones, 75% to 90% seen once; the top ten hold 2% to 3%. The CDR3 is 21 residues long. CDR1 and CDR2 (germline): KGHDR, SFDVKD. Trimming took 4 bases from V and 2 from J; bases not matched to a gene: 16. The rearrangement joins TRBV24-1 to TRBJ2-5, with 15 bases matching TRBD2. Input material: peripheral blood. The TCR comes from a man aged 25 to 45 with COVID-19, enrolled during active disease. Here the CDR3 DNA reads TGTGCCACCAGTGAGAGACCGTGGACTAGCGGGAGGGCTGGGGAGCAAGAGACCCAGTACTTC. Encoded protein: CATSERPWTSGRAGEQETQYF.